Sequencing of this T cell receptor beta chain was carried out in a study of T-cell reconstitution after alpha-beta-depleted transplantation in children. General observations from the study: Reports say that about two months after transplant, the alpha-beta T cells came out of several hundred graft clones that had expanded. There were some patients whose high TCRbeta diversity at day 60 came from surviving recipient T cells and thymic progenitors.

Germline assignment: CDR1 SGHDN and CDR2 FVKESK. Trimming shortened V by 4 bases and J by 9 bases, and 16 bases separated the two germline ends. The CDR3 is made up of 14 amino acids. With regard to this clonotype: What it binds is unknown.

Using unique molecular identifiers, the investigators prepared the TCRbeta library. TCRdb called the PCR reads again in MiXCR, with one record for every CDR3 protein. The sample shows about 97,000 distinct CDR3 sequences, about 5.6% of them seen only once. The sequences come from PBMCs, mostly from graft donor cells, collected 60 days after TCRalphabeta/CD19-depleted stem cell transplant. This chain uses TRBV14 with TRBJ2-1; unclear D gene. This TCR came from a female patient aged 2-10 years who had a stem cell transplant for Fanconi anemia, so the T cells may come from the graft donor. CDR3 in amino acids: CASSPFLTSPEQFF. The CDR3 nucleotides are TGTGCCAGCAGCCCCTTCCTGACATCCCCTGAGCAGTTCTTC. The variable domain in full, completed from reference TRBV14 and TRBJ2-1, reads EAGVTQFPSHSVIEKGQTVTLRCDPISGHDNLYWYRRVMGKEIKFLLHFVKESKQDESGMPNNRFLAERTGGTYSTLKVQPAELEDSGVYFCASSPFLTSPEQFFGPGTRLTVL.